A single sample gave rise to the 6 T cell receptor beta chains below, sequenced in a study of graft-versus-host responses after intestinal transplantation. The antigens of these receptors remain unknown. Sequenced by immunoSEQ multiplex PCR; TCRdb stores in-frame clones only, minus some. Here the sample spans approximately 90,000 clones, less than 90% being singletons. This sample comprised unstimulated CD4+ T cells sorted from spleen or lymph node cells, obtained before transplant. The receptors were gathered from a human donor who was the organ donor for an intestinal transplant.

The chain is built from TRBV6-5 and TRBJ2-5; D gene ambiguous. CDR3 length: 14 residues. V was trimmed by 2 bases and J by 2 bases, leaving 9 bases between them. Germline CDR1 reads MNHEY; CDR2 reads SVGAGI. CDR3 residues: CASSYEAGQETQYF. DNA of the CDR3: TGTGCCAGCAGTTACGAGGCCGGACAAGAGACCCAGTACTTC.

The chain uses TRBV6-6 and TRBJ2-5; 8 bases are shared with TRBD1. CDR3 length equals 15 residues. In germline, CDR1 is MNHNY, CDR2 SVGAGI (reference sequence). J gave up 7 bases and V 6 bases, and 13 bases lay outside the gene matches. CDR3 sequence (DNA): TGTGCCAGCAGGCAAGACACCTGGACAGGGCGGACCCAGTACTTC. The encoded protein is CASRQDTWTGRTQYF.

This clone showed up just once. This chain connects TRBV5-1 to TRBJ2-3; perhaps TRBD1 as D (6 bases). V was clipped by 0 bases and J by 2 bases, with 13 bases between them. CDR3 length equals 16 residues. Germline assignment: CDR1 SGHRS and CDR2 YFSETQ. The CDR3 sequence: CASSLANGGLTDTQYF. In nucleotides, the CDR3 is TGCGCCAGCAGCTTGGCCAATGGGGGCCTCACAGATACGCAGTATTTT.

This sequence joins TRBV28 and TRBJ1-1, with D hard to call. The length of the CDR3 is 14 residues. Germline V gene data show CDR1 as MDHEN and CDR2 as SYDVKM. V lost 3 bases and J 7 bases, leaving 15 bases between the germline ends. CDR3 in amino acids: CASSLMRADLEAFF. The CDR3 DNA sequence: TGTGCCAGCAGTTTGATGCGGGCAGACCTTGAAGCTTTCTTT.

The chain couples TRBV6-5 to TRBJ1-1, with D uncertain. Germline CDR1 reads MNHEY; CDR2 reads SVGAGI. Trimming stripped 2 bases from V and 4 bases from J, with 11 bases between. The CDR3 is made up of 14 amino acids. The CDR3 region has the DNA TGTGCCAGCAGTTACCGCCGGGGTGTCACTGAAGCTTTCTTT. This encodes CASSYRRGVTEAFF.

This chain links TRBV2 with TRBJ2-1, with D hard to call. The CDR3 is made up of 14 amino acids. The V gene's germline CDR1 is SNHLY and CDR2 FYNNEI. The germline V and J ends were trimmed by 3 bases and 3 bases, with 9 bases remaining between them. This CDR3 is CASSDSRVYNEQFF. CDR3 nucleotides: TGTGCCAGCAGTGACAGTCGGGTCTACAATGAGCAGTTCTTC. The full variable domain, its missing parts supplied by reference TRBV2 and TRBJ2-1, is EPEVTQTPSHQVTQMGQEVILRCVPISNHLYFYWYRQILGQKVEFLVSFYNNEISEKSEIFDDQFSVERPDGSNFTLKIRSTKLEDSAMYFCASSDSRVYNEQFFGPGTRLTVL.